This TCR beta chain was sequenced in a study of control samples from healthy donors and cancer patients. The CDR3 totals 15 residues. The germline V gene encodes CDR1 MGHRA and CDR2 YSYEKL. V was clipped by 0 bases and J by 2 bases, with 11 bases between them. Only in-frame clones appear in the TCRdb table, and some are missing; sequencing was by immunoSEQ multiplex PCR. The table lists 95,000 to 150,000 clones, around 92% of them singletons. This TCR was recovered from a middle-aged man in good health. This chain links TRBV4-1 with TRBJ2-7; D remains unclear. Material: blood. CDR3 amino acids: CASSQEIIRTYEQYF. As DNA, the CDR3 is TGCGCCAGCAGCCAAGAAATAATCAGGACCTACGAGCAGTACTTC.